The 5 T cell receptor beta chains given below trace back to one sample, sequenced in a study of shared clonotypes between healthy human individuals. Assay: immunoSEQ multiplex PCR; the TCRdb copy retains only in-frame clones and omits some. The sample yields approximately 480,000 clones, roughly 79% seen once. The sequencing sample was made of PBMCs. The receptor source for this set is a woman in her 40s in good health. Some clones in this sample may be carry-over from other donors' samples.

The table lists this clone with a few counts. The chain carries TRBV11-2 and TRBJ2-5; D is perhaps TRBD1 (5 bases). This CDR3 has 16 residues. Trimming pared 1 base from V and 4 bases from J, leaving 16 bases between. The germline V gene encodes CDR1 SGHAT and CDR2 FQNNGV. CDR3: CASSLGGRLRGETQYF. CDR3 nucleotide sequence: TGTGCCAGCAGCTTAGGAGGACGTTTAAGGGGAGAGACCCAGTACTTC.

The rearrangement uses TRBV2 and TRBJ2-1; D is perhaps TRBD2 (6 bases). Germline assignment: CDR1 SNHLY and CDR2 FYNNEI. CDR3 length equals 15 residues. The V gene lost 7 bases and the J gene lost 5 bases, with 18 bases spanning the gap. The CDR3 is CASTLSARRDNEQFF. The CDR3 DNA sequence: TGTGCCAGCACCCTCTCGGCCAGGAGGGACAATGAGCAGTTCTTC.

This sequence joins TRBV15 and TRBJ2-1; D may be TRBD2 (5 bases). This CDR3 is built from 16 residues. CDR1 is LNHNV, CDR2 YYDKDF, per germline (reference sequence). The V gene lost 1 base and the J gene lost 0 bases, with 10 bases spanning the gap. The CDR3 reads CATSRVTGSSYNEQFF. The CDR3 nucleotides are TGTGCCACCAGCAGAGTAACGGGGAGCTCCTACAATGAGCAGTTCTTC.

This rearrangement joins TRBV6-1 to TRBJ2-7, with unresolved D. Looked up from germline, CDR1 is MNHNS and CDR2 is SASEGT. The CDR3 contains 11 residues. Trimming shortened V by 1 base and J by 6 bases, and 4 bases separated the two germline ends. The CDR3 DNA reads TGTGCCAGCAGTGAAGACTTCGAGCAGTACTTC. The encoded protein is CASSEDFEQYF.

The rearrangement joins TRBV7-9 to TRBJ1-4; D uncertain. CDR3 size: 17 residues. Germline V gene data show CDR1 as SEHNR and CDR2 as FQNEAQ (reference sequence). The V end was cut by 4 bases, the J end by 2 bases, with 17 bases between. Here the CDR3 DNA reads TGTGCCAGCAGCTCGACCGGGCCTAGCCCTACTAATGAAAAACTGTTTTTT. Translated: CASSSTGPSPTNEKLFF.